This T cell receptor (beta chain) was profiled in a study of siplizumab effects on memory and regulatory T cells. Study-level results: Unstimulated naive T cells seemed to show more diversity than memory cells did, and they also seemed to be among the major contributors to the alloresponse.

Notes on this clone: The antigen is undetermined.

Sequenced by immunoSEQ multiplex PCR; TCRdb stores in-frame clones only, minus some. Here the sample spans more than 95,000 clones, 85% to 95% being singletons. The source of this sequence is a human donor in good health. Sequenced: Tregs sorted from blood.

CDR3 region: CASSEMTSGVDTQYF. The CDR3 bases are TGTGCCAGCAGCGAGATGACTAGCGGGGTGGATACGCAGTATTTT. The chain recombines TRBV5-6 with TRBJ2-3, with TRBD2 identical over 11 bases. The CDR3 totals 15 residues. From germline, CDR1 is SGHDT and CDR2 YYEEEE. The ends lost 4 bases at V and 6 bases at J; junction bases unmatched: 7. Looking up the rest from reference TRBV5-6 and TRBJ2-3 gives the full variable domain: DAGVTQSPTHLIKTRGQQVTLRCSPKSGHDTVSWYQQALGQGPQFIFQYYEEEERQRGNFPDRFSGHQFPNYSSELNVNALLLGDSALYLCASSEMTSGVDTQYFGPGTRLTVL.